This T cell receptor (beta chain) derives from a study of cytomegalovirus exposure and HLA in healthy donors. Study information: A previous analysis identified approximately 120 million unique TCR beta sequences derived from roughly 180 million T cells.

Study-wide points: Immune exposure information comprised only CMV serostatus. Earlier findings revealed that most TCR beta V segments proved productive either about 87% or about 30% of the time.

A remark on this clone: Its cognate antigen is unknown.

CDR1 is MGHDK, CDR2 SYGVNS, per germline. V trimming: 7 bases; J trimming: 5 bases; junction bases outside the gene matches: 4. This CDR3 has 12 amino acids. The PCR used 60 Vbeta and 13 Jbeta primers. Clones were sequenced by immunoSEQ multiplex PCR, and TCRdb holds only the in-frame ones, with some missing. The data show around 60,000 clones, and the top ten clones hold roughly 4%. Sequenced sample: PBMCs. V and J are TRBV25-1 and TRBJ1-1, with TRBD1 matching 7 bases. The TCR comes from a woman under 30 in good health and CMV-seronegative. CDR3 sequence: CASNDRETEAFF. The DNA for the CDR3 is TGTGCCAGCAATGACAGGGAAACTGAAGCTTTCTTT.